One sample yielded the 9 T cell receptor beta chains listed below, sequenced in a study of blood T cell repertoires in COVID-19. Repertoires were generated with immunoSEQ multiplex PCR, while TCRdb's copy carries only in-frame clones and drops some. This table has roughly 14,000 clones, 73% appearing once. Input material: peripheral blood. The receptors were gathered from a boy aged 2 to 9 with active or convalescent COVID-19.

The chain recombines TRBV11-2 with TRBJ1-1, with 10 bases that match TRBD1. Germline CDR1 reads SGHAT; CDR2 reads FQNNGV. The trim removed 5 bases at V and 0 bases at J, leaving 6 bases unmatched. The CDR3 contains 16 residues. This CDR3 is CASSRQGAGMNTEAFF. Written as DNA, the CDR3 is TGTGCCAGCAGCCGACAGGGGGCGGGTATGAACACTGAAGCTTTCTTT. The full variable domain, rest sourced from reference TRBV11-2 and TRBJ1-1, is EAGVAQSPRYKIIEKRQSVAFWCNPISGHATLYWYQQILGQGPKLLIQFQNNGVVDDSQLPKDRFSAERLKGVDSTLKIQPAKLEDSAVYLCASSRQGAGMNTEAFFGQGTRLTVV.

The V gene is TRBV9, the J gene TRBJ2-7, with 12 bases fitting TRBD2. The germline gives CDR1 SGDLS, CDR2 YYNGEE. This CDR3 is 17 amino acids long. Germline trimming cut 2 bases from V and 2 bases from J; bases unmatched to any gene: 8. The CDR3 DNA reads TGTGCCAGCAGCGTCGGACTAGCGGGATGGCGGCCCTACGAGCAGTACTTC. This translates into CASSVGLAGWRPYEQYF.

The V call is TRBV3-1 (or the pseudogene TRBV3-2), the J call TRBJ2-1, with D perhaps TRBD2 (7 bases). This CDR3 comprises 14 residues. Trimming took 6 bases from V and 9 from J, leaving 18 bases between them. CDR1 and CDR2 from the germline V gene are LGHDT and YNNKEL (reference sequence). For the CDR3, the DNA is TGTGCCAGCAGTCTTCGGAAGGGGGGGTTTGAGCAGTTCTTC. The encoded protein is CASSLRKGGFEQFF.

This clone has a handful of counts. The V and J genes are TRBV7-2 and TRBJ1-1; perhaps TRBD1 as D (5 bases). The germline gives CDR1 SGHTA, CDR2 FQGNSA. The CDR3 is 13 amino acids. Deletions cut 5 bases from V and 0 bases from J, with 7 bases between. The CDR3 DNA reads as TGTGCCAGCAGCCAGGACATGAACACTGAAGCTTTCTTT. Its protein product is CASSQDMNTEAFF.

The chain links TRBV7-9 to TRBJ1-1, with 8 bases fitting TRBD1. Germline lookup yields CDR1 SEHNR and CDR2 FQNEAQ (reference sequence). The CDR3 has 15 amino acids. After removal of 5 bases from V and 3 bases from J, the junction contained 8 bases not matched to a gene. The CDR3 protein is CASSDTRGRYTEAFF. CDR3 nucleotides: TGTGCCAGCAGCGACACCAGGGGGCGGTACACTGAAGCTTTCTTT.

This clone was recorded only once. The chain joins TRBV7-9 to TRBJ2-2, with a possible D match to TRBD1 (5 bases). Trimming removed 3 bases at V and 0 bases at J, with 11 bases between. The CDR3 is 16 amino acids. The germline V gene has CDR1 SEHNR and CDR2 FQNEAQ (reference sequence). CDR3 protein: CASSLTVGTNTGELFF. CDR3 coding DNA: TGTGCCAGCAGCTTGACAGTGGGGACGAACACCGGGGAGCTGTTTTTT.

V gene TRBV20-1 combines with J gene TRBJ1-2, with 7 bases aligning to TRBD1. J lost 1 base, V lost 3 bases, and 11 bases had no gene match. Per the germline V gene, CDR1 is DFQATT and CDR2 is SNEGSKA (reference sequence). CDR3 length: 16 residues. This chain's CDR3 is CSASLPRTGVNYGYTF. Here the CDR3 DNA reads TGCAGTGCTAGTCTCCCTCGGACAGGCGTTAACTATGGCTACACCTTC.

The CDR3 bases are TGTGCCAGCAGCCGGGTGGGGACTAGCGGGAGTCGGGACGAGCAGTACTTC. Translating it yields CASSRVGTSGSRDEQYF. The genes are TRBV7-2 and TRBJ2-7; 14 bases line up with TRBD2. Germline CDR1 and CDR2: SGHTA and FQGNSA. The trim removed 5 bases at V and 5 bases at J, leaving 11 bases unmatched. This CDR3 comprises 17 residues.

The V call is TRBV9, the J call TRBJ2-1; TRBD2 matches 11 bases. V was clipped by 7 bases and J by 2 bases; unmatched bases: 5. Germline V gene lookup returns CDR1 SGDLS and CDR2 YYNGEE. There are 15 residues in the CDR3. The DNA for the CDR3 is TGTGCCAGCTCGACTAGCGGGACCGCCTACAATGAGCAGTTCTTC. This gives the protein CASSTSGTAYNEQFF.